This TCR beta chain was obtained from a study of shared clonotypes between healthy human individuals. V gave up 4 bases and J gave up 0 bases; unmatched junction bases: 7. CDR1 and CDR2 (germline): MDHEN, SYDVKM. The CDR3 sequence is 18 residues long. Profiling relied on immunoSEQ multiplex PCR, and the TCRdb table lists in-frame clones only, not all of them. The table lists 2 million to 2.5 million clones, about 94% of them singletons. Sequenced: naive CD4+ T cells sorted from blood. As to subset: CD45RA+ positively selected. The receptor's source is a man between 18 and 29 years old in good health. This sequence joins TRBV28 and TRBJ1-6, with 9 nucleotides matching TRBD1. This CDR3 is CASSSAGTGSSYNSPLHF. CDR3 nucleotide sequence: TGTGCCAGCAGTTCCGCCGGGACAGGGAGCTCCTATAATTCACCCCTCCACTTT.